This T cell receptor beta chain emerged from a study of early T cells in non-severe SARS-CoV-2 infection. Unique molecular identifiers were added to individual cDNA molecules. Via MiXCR, TCRdb re-called the 5' RACE reads, giving one row per CDR3 protein. The profile covers 65,000 to 95,000 distinct CDR3 sequences, with 4.5% to 6% appearing a single time and under 7.5% taken by the ten largest. Study conclusions and caveats: Anti-spike CD8 responses were favored in VDJdb matching, and private and CD4 specificities were missed.

Germline V gives CDR1 ENHRY, CDR2 SYGVKD. CDR3 length equals 15 residues. Deletions cut 3 bases from V and 3 bases from J, with 14 bases between. Comment on this clonotype: Its specificity is unknown.

The receptor was derived from an adult who was a healthcare worker with PCR-confirmed SARS-CoV-2 infection or an uninfected control (not recorded which). The chain is built from TRBV10-3 and TRBJ1-1; D not resolved. Sequenced material: whole blood, taken at baseline. In nucleotides, the CDR3 is TGTGCCATCAGTGACGGCAGGCGGTCGTACACTGAAGCTTTCTTT. Protein: CAISDGRRSYTEAFF.